The 13 T cell receptor beta chains in this list originate from one sample, sequenced in a study of blood T cell repertoires in COVID-19. Using immunoSEQ multiplex PCR, the repertoire was profiled, and TCRdb retains in-frame clones only, with some absent. The sample has about 180,000 clones, approximately 90% seen once. What was sequenced was peripheral blood. These TCRs come from a woman aged 45 to 65 with acute or convalescent COVID-19.

The chain couples TRBV14 to TRBJ1-3; D gene unclear. The V gene lost 0 bases and the J gene lost 4 bases, with 13 bases spanning the gap. CDR3 length: 16 amino acids. Looked up from germline, CDR1 is SGHDN and CDR2 is FVKESK. CDR3: CASSQDVWALGNTIYF. The CDR3 DNA reads TGTGCCAGCAGCCAAGATGTATGGGCTCTGGGAAACACCATATATTTT.

The table lists this clone with a count of one. This sequence joins TRBV24-1 and TRBJ2-2; 11 bases agree with TRBD1. The J segment lost 2 bases and the V segment lost 9 bases, leaving 4 bases of the junction unmatched. Germline V gives CDR1 KGHDR, CDR2 SFDVKD. The CDR3 contains 15 residues. CDR3 nucleotides: TGTGCCACCGGAGGACAGGGGGCTAACACCGGGGAGCTGTTTTTT. Translation: CATGGQGANTGELFF.

This chain connects TRBV6-1 to TRBJ2-5; D unclear. Trimming removed 3 bases from V and 4 bases from J, with 9 bases in between. CDR1 MNHNS and CDR2 SASEGT come from the germline V gene. The CDR3 totals 13 residues. The CDR3 loop reads CASSDLVVETQYF. CDR3 nucleotide sequence: TGTGCCAGCAGTGACCTAGTTGTAGAGACCCAGTACTTC.

The CDR3 reads CASSLGHDTQYF. The DNA of the CDR3 is TGTGCCTCCAGTTTGGGGCATGATACGCAGTATTTT. This chain connects TRBV12-3 or TRBV12-4 to TRBJ2-3, with a possible D match to TRBD1 (5 bases). Trimming shortened V by 11 bases and J by 6 bases, and 15 bases separated the two germline ends. The CDR3 length is 12 residues.

CDR3 amino acids: CASSYPDRDEAFF. CDR3 nucleotides: TGTGCCAGCAGTTATCCCGACAGGGATGAAGCTTTCTTT. This rearrangement joins TRBV25-1 to TRBJ1-1, with 7 bases that match TRBD1. The CDR3 is made up of 13 amino acids. Germline V CDR1 and CDR2: MGHDK, SYGVNS. The trim removed 5 bases at V and 7 bases at J, leaving 7 bases unmatched.

This clone has only one observation. The chain joins TRBV6-5 to TRBJ2-7; D is ambiguous. Trimming took off 0 bases at V and 1 base at J, with 10 bases between the two ends. The CDR3 is 15 residues long. Germline CDR1 reads MNHEY; CDR2 reads SVGAGI. The CDR3 here is CASSYSAGRSYEQYF. Written as DNA, the CDR3 is TGTGCCAGCAGTTACTCGGCAGGAAGGTCCTACGAGCAGTACTTC.

CDR3 sequence reads: CASSFWVFDAGMDEQFF. DNA for the CDR3: TGCGCCAGCAGCTTTTGGGTGTTCGATGCGGGGATGGATGAGCAGTTCTTC. The chain joins TRBV5-1 to TRBJ2-1; perhaps TRBD2 as D (6 bases). CDR1 is SGHRS and CDR2 is YFSETQ in the germline V gene. Trimming took off 2 bases at V and 8 bases at J, with 23 bases between the two ends. The length of the CDR3 is 17 residues.

The rearrangement joins TRBV9 to TRBJ2-5, with D tentatively TRBD2 (5 bases). Germline loops: CDR1 SGDLS, CDR2 YYNGEE. The CDR3 loop spans 13 amino acids. V lost 3 bases and J lost 1, with 7 bases in between. For the CDR3, the DNA is TGTGCCAGCAGCGGGACTGGCCAAGAGACCCAGTACTTC. Protein sequence: CASSGTGQETQYF.

The chain recombines TRBV5-1 with TRBJ2-3; TRBD2 agrees at 11 bases. Looked up from germline, CDR1 is SGHRS and CDR2 is YFSETQ. This CDR3 has 18 amino acids. J was trimmed by 3 bases and V by 0 bases; bases with no gene match: 9. Written as DNA, the CDR3 is TGCGCCAGCAGCTTGGTTCCCAGTCTAGCGGGGGGTACAGATACGCAGTATTTT. This encodes CASSLVPSLAGGTDTQYF.

This chain links TRBV5-8 with TRBJ2-3, with D unclear. V dropped 0 bases and J dropped 5 bases, with 4 bases sitting between them. This CDR3 region has 12 residues. In germline, CDR1 is SGHTS, CDR2 YDEGEE. The CDR3 sequence: CASSLVRDTQYF. CDR3 in DNA: TGTGCCAGCAGCTTGGTTCGAGATACGCAGTATTTT.

The chain is built from TRBV11-2 and TRBJ2-7; 8 bases fit TRBD1. Losses at the gene ends were 1 base for V and 2 bases for J; bases not matched to a gene: 13. The CDR3 contains 18 residues. Germline lookup yields CDR1 SGHAT and CDR2 FQNNGV. CDR3 residues: CASSLGRTGTSTTYEQYF. DNA of the CDR3: TGTGCCAGCAGCTTAGGGAGGACAGGGACGTCGACGACCTACGAGCAGTACTTC.

The chain recombines TRBV7-9 with TRBJ1-5, with 9 nucleotides matching TRBD1. This CDR3 contains 15 residues. The junction had 5 bases not matched to a gene; V was cut back by 4 bases and J by 4 bases. Germline-derived CDR1 and CDR2 are SEHNR and FQNEAQ (reference sequence). CDR3 amino acids: CASSSGTGQNQPQHF. CDR3 in DNA: TGTGCCAGCAGCTCCGGGACAGGGCAAAATCAGCCCCAGCATTTT.

The genes are TRBV20-1 and TRBJ2-5; TRBD2 might be the D (5 bases). The V end was cut by 6 bases, the J end by 5 bases, with 10 bases between. The germline CDR1 and CDR2 sequences are DFQATT and SNEGSKA (reference sequence). The CDR3 runs to 11 residues. CDR3 nucleotide sequence: TGCAGTGCAGGACTGATGGAGACCCAGTACTTC. This encodes CSAGLMETQYF.